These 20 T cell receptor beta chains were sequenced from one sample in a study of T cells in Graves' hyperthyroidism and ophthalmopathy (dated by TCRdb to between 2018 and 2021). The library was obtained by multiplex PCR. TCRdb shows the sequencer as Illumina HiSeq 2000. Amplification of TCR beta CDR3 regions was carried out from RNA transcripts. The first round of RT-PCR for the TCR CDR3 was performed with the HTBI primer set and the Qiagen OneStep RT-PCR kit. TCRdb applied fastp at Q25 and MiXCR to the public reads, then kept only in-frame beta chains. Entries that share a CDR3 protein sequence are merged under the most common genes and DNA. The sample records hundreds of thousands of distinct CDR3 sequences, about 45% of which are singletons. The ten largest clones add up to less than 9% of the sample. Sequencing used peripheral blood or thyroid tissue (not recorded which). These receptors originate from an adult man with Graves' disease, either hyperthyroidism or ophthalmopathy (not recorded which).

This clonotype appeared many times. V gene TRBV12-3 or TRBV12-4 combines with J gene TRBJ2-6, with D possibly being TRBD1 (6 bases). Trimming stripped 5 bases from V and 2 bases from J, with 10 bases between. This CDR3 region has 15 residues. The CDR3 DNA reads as TGTGCCAGCAGTAGCAGGGGTACTGGGGCCAACGTCCTGACTTTC. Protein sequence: CASSSRGTGANVLTF.

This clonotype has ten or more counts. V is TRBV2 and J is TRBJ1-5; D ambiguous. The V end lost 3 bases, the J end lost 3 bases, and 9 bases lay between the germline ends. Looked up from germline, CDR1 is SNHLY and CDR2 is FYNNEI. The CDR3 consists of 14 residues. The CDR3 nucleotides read TGTGCCAGCAGTGAGAGGAGGGACAATCAGCCCCAGCATTTT. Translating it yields CASSERRDNQPQHF.

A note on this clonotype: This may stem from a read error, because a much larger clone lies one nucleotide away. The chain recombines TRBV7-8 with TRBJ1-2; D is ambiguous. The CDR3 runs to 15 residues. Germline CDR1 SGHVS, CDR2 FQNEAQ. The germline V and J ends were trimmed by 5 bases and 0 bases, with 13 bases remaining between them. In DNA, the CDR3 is TGTGCCAGCAGCATATCGGCCCTCTCTAACTATGGCTACACCTTC. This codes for CASSISALSNYGYTF.

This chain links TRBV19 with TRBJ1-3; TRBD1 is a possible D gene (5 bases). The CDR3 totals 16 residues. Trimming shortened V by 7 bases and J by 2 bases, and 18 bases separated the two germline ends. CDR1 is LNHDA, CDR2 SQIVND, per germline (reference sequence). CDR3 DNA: TGTGCCAGTACGAGGGGAAGGGCTCATACTGGAAACACCATATATTTT. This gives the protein CASTRGRAHTGNTIYF.

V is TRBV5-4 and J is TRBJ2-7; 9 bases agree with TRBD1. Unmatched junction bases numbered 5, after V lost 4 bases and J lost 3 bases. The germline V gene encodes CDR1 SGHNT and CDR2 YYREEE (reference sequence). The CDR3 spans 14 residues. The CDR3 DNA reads TGTGCCAGCAGCCCTTTGGGACAGGGCTACGAGCAGTACTTC. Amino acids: CASSPLGQGYEQYF.

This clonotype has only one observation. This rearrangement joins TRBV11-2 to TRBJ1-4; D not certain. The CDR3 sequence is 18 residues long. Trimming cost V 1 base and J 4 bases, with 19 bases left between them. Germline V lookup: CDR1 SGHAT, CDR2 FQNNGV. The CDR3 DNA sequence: TGTGCCAGCAGCTTAGTATCTTGGGCCCCGTCATTTAATGAAAAACTGTTTTTT. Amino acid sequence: CASSLVSWAPSFNEKLFF.

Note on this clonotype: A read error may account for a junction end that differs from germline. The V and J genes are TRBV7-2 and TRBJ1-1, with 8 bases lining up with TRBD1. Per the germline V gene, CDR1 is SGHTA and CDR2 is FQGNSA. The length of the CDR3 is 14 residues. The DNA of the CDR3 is TGTGCCACCGGAATCAGGGGGCTGAAAACTGAAGCTTTCTTT. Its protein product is CATGIRGLKTEAFF.

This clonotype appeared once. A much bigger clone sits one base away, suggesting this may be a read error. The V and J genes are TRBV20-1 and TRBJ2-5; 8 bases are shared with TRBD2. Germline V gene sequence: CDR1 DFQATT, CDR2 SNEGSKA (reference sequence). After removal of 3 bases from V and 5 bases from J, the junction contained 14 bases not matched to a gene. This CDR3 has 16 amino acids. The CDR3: CSARLAGGPGLETQYF. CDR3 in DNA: TGCAGTGCTAGGCTAGCGGGCGGACCCGGTCTTGAGACCCAGTACTTC.

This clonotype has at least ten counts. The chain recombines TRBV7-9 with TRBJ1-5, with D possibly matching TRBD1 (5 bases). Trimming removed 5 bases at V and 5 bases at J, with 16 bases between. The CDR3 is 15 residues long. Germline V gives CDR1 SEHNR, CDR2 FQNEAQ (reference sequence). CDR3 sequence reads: CASSAPGPSDQPQHF. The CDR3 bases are TGTGCCAGCAGCGCTCCGGGGCCGTCGGATCAGCCCCAGCATTTT.

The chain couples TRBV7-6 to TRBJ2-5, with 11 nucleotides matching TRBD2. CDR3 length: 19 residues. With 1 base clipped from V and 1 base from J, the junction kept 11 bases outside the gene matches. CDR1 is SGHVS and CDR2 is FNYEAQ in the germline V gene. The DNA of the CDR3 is TGTGCCAGCAGCTTAGGAATTTTAGCGGGGGGGCTTGTCCAAGAGACCCAGTACTTC. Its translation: CASSLGILAGGLVQETQYF. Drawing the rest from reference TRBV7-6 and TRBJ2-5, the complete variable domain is GAGVSQSPRYKVTKRGQDVALRCDPISGHVSLYWYRQALGQGPEFLTYFNYEAQQDKSGLPNDRFSAERPEGSISTLTIQRTEQRDSAMYRCASSLGILAGGLVQETQYFGPGTRLLVL.

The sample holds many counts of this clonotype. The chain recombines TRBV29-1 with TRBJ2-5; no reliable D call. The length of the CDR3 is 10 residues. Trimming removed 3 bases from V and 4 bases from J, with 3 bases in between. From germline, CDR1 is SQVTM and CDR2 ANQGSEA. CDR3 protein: CSVDRETQYF. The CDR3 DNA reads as TGCAGCGTTGATCGAGAGACCCAGTACTTC.

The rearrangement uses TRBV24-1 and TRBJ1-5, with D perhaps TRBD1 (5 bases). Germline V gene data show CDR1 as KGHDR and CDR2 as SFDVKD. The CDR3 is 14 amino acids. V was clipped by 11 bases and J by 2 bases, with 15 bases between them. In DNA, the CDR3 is TGTGCCAGCAGGGAGGGTATAGGCAATCAGCCCCAGCATTTT. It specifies CASREGIGNQPQHF.

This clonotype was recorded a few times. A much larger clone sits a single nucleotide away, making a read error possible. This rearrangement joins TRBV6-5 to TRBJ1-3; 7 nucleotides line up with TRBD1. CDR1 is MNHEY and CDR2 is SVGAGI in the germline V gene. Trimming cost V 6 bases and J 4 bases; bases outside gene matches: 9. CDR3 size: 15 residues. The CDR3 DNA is TGTGCCAGCAGCCCATTCACAGGGGAAGGAAACACCATATATTTT. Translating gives CASSPFTGEGNTIYF.

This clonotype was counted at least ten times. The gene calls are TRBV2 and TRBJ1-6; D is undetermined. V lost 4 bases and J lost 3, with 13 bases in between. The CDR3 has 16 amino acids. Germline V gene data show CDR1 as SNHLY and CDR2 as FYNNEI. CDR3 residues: CASSVGRDHYNSPLHF. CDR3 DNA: TGTGCCAGCAGTGTGGGCAGAGACCACTATAATTCACCCCTCCACTTT.

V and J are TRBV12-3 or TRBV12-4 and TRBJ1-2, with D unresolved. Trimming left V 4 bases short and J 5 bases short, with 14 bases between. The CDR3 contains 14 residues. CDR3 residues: CASSYSTGFYGYTF. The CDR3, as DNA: TGTGCCAGCAGTTACTCGACGGGTTTTTATGGCTACACCTTC.

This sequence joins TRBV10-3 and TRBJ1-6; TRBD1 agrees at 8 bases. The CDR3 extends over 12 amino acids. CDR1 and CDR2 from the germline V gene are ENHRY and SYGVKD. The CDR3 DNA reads TGTGCTGCCGAGGACAGGGACTCACCCCTCCACTTT. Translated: CAAEDRDSPLHF.

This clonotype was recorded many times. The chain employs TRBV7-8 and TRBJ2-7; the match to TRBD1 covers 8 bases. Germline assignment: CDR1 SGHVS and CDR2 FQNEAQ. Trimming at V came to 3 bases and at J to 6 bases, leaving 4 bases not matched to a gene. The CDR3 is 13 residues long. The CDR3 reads CASSLGQAGEQYF. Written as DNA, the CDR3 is TGTGCCAGCAGCTTGGGACAGGCTGGCGAGCAGTACTTC.

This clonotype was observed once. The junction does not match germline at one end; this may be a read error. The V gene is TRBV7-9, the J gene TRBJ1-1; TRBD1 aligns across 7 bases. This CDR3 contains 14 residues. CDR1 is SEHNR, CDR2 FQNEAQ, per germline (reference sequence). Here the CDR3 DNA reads TGCGCCAGCACTCCGGGACACAGGGGCACTGAAGCTTTCTTT. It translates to CASTPGHRGTEAFF.

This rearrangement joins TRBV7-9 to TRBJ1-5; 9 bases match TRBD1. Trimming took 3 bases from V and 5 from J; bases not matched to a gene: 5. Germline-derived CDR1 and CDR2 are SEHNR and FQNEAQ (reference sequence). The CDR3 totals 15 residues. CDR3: CASSFRDRVHQPQHF. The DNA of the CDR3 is TGTGCCAGCAGCTTCCGGGACAGGGTACATCAGCCCCAGCATTTT.

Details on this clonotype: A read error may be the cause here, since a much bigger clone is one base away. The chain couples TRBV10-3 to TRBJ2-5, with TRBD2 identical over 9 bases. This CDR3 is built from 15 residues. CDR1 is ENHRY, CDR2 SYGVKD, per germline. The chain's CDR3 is CAISDSGRTGEAQYF. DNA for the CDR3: TGTGCCATCAGTGATAGCGGGAGAACGGGAGAGGCCCAGTACTTC.